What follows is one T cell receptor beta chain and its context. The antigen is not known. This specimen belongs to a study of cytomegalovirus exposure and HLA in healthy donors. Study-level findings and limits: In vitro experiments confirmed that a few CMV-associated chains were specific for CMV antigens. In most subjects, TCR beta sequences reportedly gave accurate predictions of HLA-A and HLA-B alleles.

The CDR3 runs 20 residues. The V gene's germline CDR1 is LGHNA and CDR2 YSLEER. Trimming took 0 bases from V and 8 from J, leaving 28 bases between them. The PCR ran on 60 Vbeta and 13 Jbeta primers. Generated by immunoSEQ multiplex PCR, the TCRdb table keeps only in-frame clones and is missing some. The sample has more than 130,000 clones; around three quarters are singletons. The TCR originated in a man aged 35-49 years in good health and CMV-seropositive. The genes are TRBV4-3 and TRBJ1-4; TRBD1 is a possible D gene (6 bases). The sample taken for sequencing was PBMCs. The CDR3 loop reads CASSQDIVNYRGGLQEKLFF. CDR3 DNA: TGCGCCAGCAGCCAAGATATAGTAAATTATAGGGGGGGGCTTCAGGAAAAACTGTTTTTT.